The rows below give T cell receptor beta chains drawn from one sample of a study of cytomegalovirus exposure and HLA in healthy donors. Clones were sequenced by immunoSEQ multiplex PCR, and TCRdb holds only the in-frame ones, with some missing. In the table there are approximately 170,000 clones, roughly 70% of which are singletons. Sequencing input: PBMCs. The receptor set was obtained from a girl aged 10-17 years in good health and CMV-seronegative. Both conserved end residues are part of each CDR3. A D gene is named only where the DNA matches it firmly. Clone size is shown for a subset of rows, as once, few, many or a class of expanded clone.

DNA: TGTGCCAGCAGCTTGGGGGACAGGGCCTATGGCTACACCTTC; CDR3: CASSLGDRAYGYTF; D: TRBD1; V: TRBV5-6; size: .; J: TRBJ1-2
DNA: TGTGCCAGCAGCTTCTCAGGGACTAATGAAAAACTGTTTTTT; CDR3: CASSFSGTNEKLFF; D: .; V: TRBV5-6; size: .; J: TRBJ1-4
DNA: TGTGCCAGCAGCGCCTCCGGGGGAGCAGACAATGAGCAGTTCTTC; CDR3: CASSASGGADNEQFF; D: .; V: TRBV7-3; size: .; J: TRBJ2-1
DNA: TGTGCCAGCAGCTTTACAGGGGGAAATTCACCCCTCCACTTT; CDR3: CASSFTGGNSPLHF; D: TRBD1; V: TRBV7-9; size: .; J: TRBJ1-6
DNA: TGTGCCAGTAGTTTAATAGAGTCGGTGCAGTATTTT; CDR3: CASSLIESVQYF; D: .; V: TRBV19; size: .; J: TRBJ2-3
DNA: TGTGCCAGCAGCTCCTCAGGTTATACGTCCTACGAGCAGTACTTC; CDR3: CASSSSGYTSYEQYF; D: .; V: TRBV11-2; size: .; J: TRBJ2-7
DNA: TGTGCTAGTGGTTTTCGCGGGGCCCTCTCGAGCTCTGGAAACACCATATATTTT; CDR3: CASGFRGALSSSGNTIYF; D: .; V: TRBV12-5; size: once; J: TRBJ1-3
DNA: TGTGCCAGCAGCTTGTCGATGGCTGTCCAAGAGACCCAGTACTTC; CDR3: CASSLSMAVQETQYF; D: .; V: TRBV7-9; size: once; J: TRBJ2-5
DNA: TGTGCCAGCAGGTTCCTTACGACAGATAATCAGCCCCAGCATTTT; CDR3: CASRFLTTDNQPQHF; D: .; V: TRBV6-5; size: .; J: TRBJ1-5
DNA: TGTGCCAGCAGTTTCGAGACAACGAACACCGGGGAGCTGTTTTTT; CDR3: CASSFETTNTGELFF; D: .; V: TRBV27; size: .; J: TRBJ2-2
DNA: TGTGCCAGCACCCGACAGGAATACAATGAGCAGTTCTTC; CDR3: CASTRQEYNEQFF; D: .; V: TRBV25-1; size: .; J: TRBJ2-1
DNA: TGTGCCACCGAGAGGTCCTATAATTCACCCCTCCACTTT; CDR3: CATERSYNSPLHF; D: .; V: TRBV28; size: .; J: TRBJ1-6
DNA: TGTGTCACAGGGTCTGGAGATACGCAGTATTTT; CDR3: CVTGSGDTQYF; D: .; V: TRBV27; size: .; J: TRBJ2-3
DNA: TGTGCCAGCCTAGGTGGGGGGGCCTACACCGGGGAGCTGTTTTTT; CDR3: CASLGGGAYTGELFF; D: .; V: TRBV2; size: .; J: TRBJ2-2
DNA: TGTGCCAGCACAACAGGGCGGGCTAATGAAAAACTGTTTTTT; CDR3: CASTTGRANEKLFF; D: .; V: TRBV7-6; size: .; J: TRBJ1-4
DNA: TGTGCCAGCAGCTTGAAGACAGGGTCCTACGAGCAGTACTTC; CDR3: CASSLKTGSYEQYF; D: TRBD1; V: TRBV7-2; size: few; J: TRBJ2-7
DNA: TGTGCCAGCAGAGGGGGGGCCAGCGCGAACACCGGGGAGCTGTTTTTT; CDR3: CASRGGASANTGELFF; D: .; V: TRBV6-4; size: .; J: TRBJ2-2
DNA: TGTGCCACCGGAAGGGTCAGGGGAAACATTCAGTACTTC; CDR3: CATGRVRGNIQYF; D: .; V: TRBV15; size: .; J: TRBJ2-4
DNA: TGCGCCAGCAGCCAACTGCAGCTCCCGGGACTCCGCTGGGGGAATTCACCCCTCCACTTT; CDR3: CASSQLQLPGLRWGNSPLHF; D: .; V: TRBV4-1; size: .; J: TRBJ1-6
DNA: TGTGCCAGTACGGGGGGAGAGACCCAGTACTTC; CDR3: CASTGGETQYF; D: TRBD2; V: TRBV2; size: few; J: TRBJ2-5
DNA: TGTGCCAGTTACAGGGAGTTAGGGTACTTC; CDR3: CASYRELGYF; D: .; V: TRBV2; size: few; J: TRBJ2-4
DNA: TGCGCCAGCAGCGAGGATCAACCCAGCACAGATACGCAGTATTTT; CDR3: CASSEDQPSTDTQYF; D: .; V: TRBV5-1; size: .; J: TRBJ2-3
DNA: TGTGCCAGCAGTTCAGACCCCGGGACACAAAACAGGGGGCAGTACTTC; CDR3: CASSSDPGTQNRGQYF; D: TRBD1; V: TRBV28; size: few; J: TRBJ2-7
DNA: TGTGCCAGTAAAAGCCTTCTAGACGGCTCCTATAATTCACCCCTCCACTTT; CDR3: CASKSLLDGSYNSPLHF; D: .; V: TRBV19; size: few; J: TRBJ1-6